Each of the 2 T cell receptor beta chains below was sequenced from the same sample in a study of shared clonotypes between healthy human individuals. Generated by immunoSEQ multiplex PCR, the TCRdb table keeps only in-frame clones and is missing some. This sample has fewer than 1.6 million clones; around 98.5% occur once, and the top ten carry around 0.38%. Sequencing was done on a sample of naive CD4+ T cells sorted from blood. As to subset: CD45RA+ positively selected. Receptors originate from a young man in good health.

This chain joins TRBV27 and TRBJ2-1, with 8 bases identical to TRBD2. Germline assignment: CDR1 MNHEY and CDR2 SMNVEV (reference sequence). The CDR3 loop spans 15 amino acids. Trimming took 3 bases from V and 5 from J; bases not matched to a gene: 6. The CDR3 is CASSFIGRADNEQFF. The CDR3 DNA follows: TGTGCCAGCAGTTTTATCGGGAGGGCCGACAATGAGCAGTTCTTC.

This clone was counted only a few times. The CDR3 coding sequence is TGTGCCATCAGGATGGACAGGTCGAACACTGAAGCTTTCTTT. The encoded protein is CAIRMDRSNTEAFF. J is TRBJ1-1 and V is TRBV10-3; 7 bases agree with TRBD1. CDR3 size: 14 residues. V lost 6 bases, J lost 1 base, and 5 bases stayed unmatched. Per germline, CDR1 ENHRY and CDR2 SYGVKD.